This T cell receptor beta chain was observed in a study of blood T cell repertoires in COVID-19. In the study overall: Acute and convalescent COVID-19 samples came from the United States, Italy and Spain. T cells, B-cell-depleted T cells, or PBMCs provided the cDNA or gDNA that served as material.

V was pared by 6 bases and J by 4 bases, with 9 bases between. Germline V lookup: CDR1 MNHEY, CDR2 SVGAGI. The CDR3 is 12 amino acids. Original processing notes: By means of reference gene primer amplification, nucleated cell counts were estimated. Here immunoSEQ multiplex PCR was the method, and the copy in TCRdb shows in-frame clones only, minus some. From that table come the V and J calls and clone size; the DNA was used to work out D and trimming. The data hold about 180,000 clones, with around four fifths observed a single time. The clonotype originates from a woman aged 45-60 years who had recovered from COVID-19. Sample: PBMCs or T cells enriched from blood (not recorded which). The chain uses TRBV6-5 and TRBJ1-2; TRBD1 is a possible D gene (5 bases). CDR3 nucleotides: TGTGCCAGCAGCGGGACTGGCTATGGCTACACCTTC. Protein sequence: CASSGTGYGYTF.